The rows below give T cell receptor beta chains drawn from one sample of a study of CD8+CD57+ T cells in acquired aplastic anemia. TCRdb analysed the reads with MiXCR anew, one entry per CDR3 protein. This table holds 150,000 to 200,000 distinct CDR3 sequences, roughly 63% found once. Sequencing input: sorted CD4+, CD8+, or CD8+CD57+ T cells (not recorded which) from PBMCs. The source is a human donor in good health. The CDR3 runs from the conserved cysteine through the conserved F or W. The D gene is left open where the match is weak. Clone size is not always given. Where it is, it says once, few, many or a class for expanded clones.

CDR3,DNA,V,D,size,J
CASSVKDRGPKKLFF,TGTGCCAGCAGCGTAAAGGACAGGGGGCCGAAAAAACTGTTTTTT,TRBV7-3,TRBD1,NA,TRBJ1-4
CASSMDRANYGYTF,TGTGCCAGCAGCATGGACAGGGCGAACTATGGCTACACCTTC,TRBV9,TRBD1,NA,TRBJ1-2
CASSRDWIYEQYF,TGTGCCAGTAGCCGGGACTGGATCTACGAGCAGTACTTC,TRBV19,NA,NA,TRBJ2-7
CASRLRSDTEAFF,TGTGCCAGCAGATTACGCAGCGACACTGAAGCTTTCTTT,TRBV27,NA,NA,TRBJ1-1
CASSPTHRPHRTQYF,TGTGCCAGCAGCCCCACTCACCGGCCCCACCGGACCCAGTACTTC,TRBV7-9,NA,NA,TRBJ2-5
CASSSPVGQPNEKLFF,TGTGCCAGCAGCTCTCCTGTCGGGCAGCCTAATGAAAAACTGTTTTTT,TRBV7-6,NA,NA,TRBJ1-4
CASSVGTGGTYEQYF,TGTGCCAGCAGCGTAGGGACAGGGGGCACCTACGAGCAGTACTTC,TRBV9,TRBD1,many,TRBJ2-7
CASSQGGTIVAFF,TGTGCCAGCAGCCAAGGTGGGACAATAGTGGCTTTCTTT,TRBV14,NA,NA,TRBJ1-1
CAGGTPPNTEAFF,TGTGCCGGCGGGACACCTCCGAACACTGAAGCTTTCTTT,TRBV5-4,NA,NA,TRBJ1-1
CASSADFSGNSYEQYF,TGTGCCAGCAGTGCCGATTTTAGCGGGAACTCCTACGAGCAGTACTTC,TRBV6-1,TRBD2,many,TRBJ2-7
CSARGKFPYEQYF,TGCAGTGCTAGAGGGAAGTTCCCCTACGAGCAGTACTTC,TRBV20-1,NA,few,TRBJ2-7
CASSVYGGNTEAFF,TGTGCCAGCAGTGTTTACGGGGGGAACACTGAAGCTTTCTTT,TRBV2,NA,NA,TRBJ1-1
CASSLGLAGDSSYEQYF,TGTGCCAGCAGCTTAGGGCTAGCGGGGGATTCCTCCTACGAGCAGTACTTC,TRBV7-9,TRBD2,NA,TRBJ2-7
CASSLGVRRRQETQYF,TGTGCCAGCAGCTTAGGAGTTAGGAGACGGCAAGAGACCCAGTACTTC,TRBV11-2,NA,NA,TRBJ2-5
CASSRGRDEQYF,TGCGCCAGCAGCCGGGGGCGAGACGAGCAGTACTTC,TRBV10-2,NA,NA,TRBJ2-7